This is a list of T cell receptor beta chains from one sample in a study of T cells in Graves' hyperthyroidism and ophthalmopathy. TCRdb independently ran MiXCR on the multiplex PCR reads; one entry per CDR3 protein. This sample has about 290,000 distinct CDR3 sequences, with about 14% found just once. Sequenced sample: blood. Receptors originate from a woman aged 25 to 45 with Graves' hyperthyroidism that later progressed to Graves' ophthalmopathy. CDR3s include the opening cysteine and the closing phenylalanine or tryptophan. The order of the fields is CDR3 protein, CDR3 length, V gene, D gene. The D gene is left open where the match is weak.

cdr3_aa: CASSLNPVAASENTIYF
cdr3_length: 17
v_call: TRBV28
d_call: .

cdr3_aa: CASRTPTGNTEAFF
cdr3_length: 14
v_call: TRBV6-2/TRBV6-3
d_call: .

cdr3_aa: CASSLEPLGASEQYF
cdr3_length: 15
v_call: TRBV7-2
d_call: .

cdr3_aa: CASRAWSTEAFF
cdr3_length: 12
v_call: TRBV4-1
d_call: .

cdr3_aa: CASSRPGFGGNQPQHF
cdr3_length: 16
v_call: TRBV6-2/TRBV6-3
d_call: .

cdr3_aa: CASSLRTDTGELFF
cdr3_length: 14
v_call: TRBV5-1
d_call: .

cdr3_aa: CATSDGTPSYEQYF
cdr3_length: 14
v_call: TRBV28
d_call: .

cdr3_aa: CASSLDASGSNEQYF
cdr3_length: 15
v_call: TRBV12-3/TRBV12-4
d_call: TRBD2

cdr3_aa: CASSQLGRTWGGYTF
cdr3_length: 15
v_call: TRBV14
d_call: .

cdr3_aa: CASSQALGANVLTF
cdr3_length: 14
v_call: TRBV4-3
d_call: .

cdr3_aa: CSARVAGAQETQYF
cdr3_length: 14
v_call: TRBV20-1
d_call: TRBD2

cdr3_aa: CATLRTSGESYEQYF
cdr3_length: 15
v_call: TRBV24-1
d_call: TRBD2

cdr3_aa: CAWSKGAGTQYF
cdr3_length: 12
v_call: TRBV30
d_call: .

cdr3_aa: CASRSQENTEAFF
cdr3_length: 13
v_call: TRBV7-3
d_call: .

cdr3_aa: CASSRPPQETQYF
cdr3_length: 13
v_call: TRBV7-6
d_call: .

cdr3_aa: CASNTGTAFNYGYTF
cdr3_length: 15
v_call: TRBV4-1
d_call: TRBD1

cdr3_aa: CASARTYTQYF
cdr3_length: 11
v_call: TRBV28
d_call: .

cdr3_aa: CASSLNEYTEAFF
cdr3_length: 13
v_call: TRBV5-1
d_call: .

cdr3_aa: CASSVLGANTEAFF
cdr3_length: 14
v_call: TRBV19
d_call: .

cdr3_aa: CASNPGTASGYTF
cdr3_length: 13
v_call: TRBV6-1
d_call: .

cdr3_aa: CSPGQGAREQYF
cdr3_length: 12
v_call: TRBV20-1
d_call: TRBD1

cdr3_aa: CASTSGTNNSPLHF
cdr3_length: 14
v_call: TRBV19
d_call: .

cdr3_aa: CASRPTGGPQETQYF
cdr3_length: 15
v_call: TRBV12-3/TRBV12-4
d_call: TRBD1

cdr3_aa: CASSRAGAGSYNEQFF
cdr3_length: 16
v_call: TRBV18
d_call: .

cdr3_aa: CASSRPPGDSSNTEAFF
cdr3_length: 17
v_call: TRBV19
d_call: TRBD1

cdr3_aa: CASSPDPGGAFF
cdr3_length: 12
v_call: TRBV12-3/TRBV12-4
d_call: .

cdr3_aa: CASSYPRGSSYEQYF
cdr3_length: 15
v_call: TRBV6-2/TRBV6-3
d_call: .

cdr3_aa: CASSLVEGVNQPQHF
cdr3_length: 15
v_call: TRBV7-2
d_call: .

cdr3_aa: CASSLAASGSYYEQYF
cdr3_length: 16
v_call: TRBV7-2
d_call: TRBD2

cdr3_aa: CASSYAQGPIVF
cdr3_length: 12
v_call: TRBV6-2/TRBV6-3
d_call: .

cdr3_aa: CASSEVTSGLAGGLETQYF
cdr3_length: 19
v_call: TRBV6-1
d_call: TRBD2

cdr3_aa: CASRSGHRTYEQYF
cdr3_length: 14
v_call: TRBV27
d_call: .

cdr3_aa: CATSEYRGSPFGNTIYF
cdr3_length: 17
v_call: TRBV24-1
d_call: TRBD1

cdr3_aa: CATSDSGSGLSREQFF
cdr3_length: 16
v_call: TRBV24-1
d_call: .

cdr3_aa: CASSHLGREGLGEQFF
cdr3_length: 16
v_call: TRBV7-9
d_call: TRBD2

cdr3_aa: CASSLRGGLAGGLADTQYF
cdr3_length: 19
v_call: TRBV7-6
d_call: TRBD2

cdr3_aa: CASSTGQGTDTQYF
cdr3_length: 14
v_call: TRBV5-1
d_call: TRBD1

cdr3_aa: CASSLEQSSGNTIYF
cdr3_length: 15
v_call: TRBV11-3
d_call: .

cdr3_aa: CASSLLTSAQETQYF
cdr3_length: 15
v_call: TRBV5-1
d_call: TRBD2

cdr3_aa: CASSPGSNTEAFF
cdr3_length: 13
v_call: TRBV19
d_call: .

cdr3_aa: CASSLDPGEPYEQYF
cdr3_length: 15
v_call: TRBV5-1
d_call: .

cdr3_aa: CAIQGADSGANVLTF
cdr3_length: 15
v_call: TRBV28
d_call: TRBD1

cdr3_aa: CASSPEREYNEQFF
cdr3_length: 14
v_call: TRBV4-1
d_call: .

cdr3_aa: CSAQSASGAVSASYNEQFF
cdr3_length: 19
v_call: TRBV20-1
d_call: TRBD2

cdr3_aa: CASNLGLAGNTDTQYF
cdr3_length: 16
v_call: TRBV12-3/TRBV12-4
d_call: TRBD2

cdr3_aa: CASSFLLAGEAEQFF
cdr3_length: 15
v_call: TRBV6-5
d_call: TRBD2

cdr3_aa: CASQGSGYEQYF
cdr3_length: 12
v_call: TRBV28
d_call: .

cdr3_aa: CASSASGSYEQYF
cdr3_length: 13
v_call: TRBV19
d_call: .

cdr3_aa: CASSRVLEAFF
cdr3_length: 11
v_call: TRBV7-2
d_call: .

cdr3_aa: CASSPGTSGRADVDEQFF
cdr3_length: 18
v_call: TRBV6-2/TRBV6-3
d_call: TRBD2

cdr3_aa: CASSLGVINEQFF
cdr3_length: 13
v_call: TRBV5-4
d_call: .

cdr3_aa: CASSDYRSSGNTIYF
cdr3_length: 15
v_call: TRBV6-1
d_call: .

cdr3_aa: CASSLAGSLNTGELFF
cdr3_length: 16
v_call: TRBV5-1
d_call: .